The text below deals with one T cell receptor beta chain. What it binds is not known. Germline CDR1 and CDR2: SGHNT and YENEEA. V was shortened by 2 bases and J by 8 bases, with 18 bases between the two germline ends. The CDR3 runs to 15 residues. Reverse transcription of all isolated RNA meant that expressed TCRB transcripts were sequenced. Profiled with immunoSEQ multiplex PCR; TCRdb holds only in-frame clones, not every one. Counted here are about 240,000 clones, over 11% occurring once; the ten biggest clones make up just under 0.02%. The data were taken from a study of beta chain features in type 1 diabetes. Study conclusions and caveats: Patients with Type 1 diabetes showed moderately but significantly shorter TCRB CDR3s in all four CD4+ subsets.

The TCR sequence derives from a man younger than 45 with type 1 diabetes. The chain uses TRBV11-3 and TRBJ1-2; no reliable D call. The material sequenced was naive CD4+ T cells from blood. The CDR3 nucleotides are TGTGCCAGCAGCTTATACGAGGAAGGGTCGGGGGGCTACACCTTC. This codes for CASSLYEEGSGGYTF.